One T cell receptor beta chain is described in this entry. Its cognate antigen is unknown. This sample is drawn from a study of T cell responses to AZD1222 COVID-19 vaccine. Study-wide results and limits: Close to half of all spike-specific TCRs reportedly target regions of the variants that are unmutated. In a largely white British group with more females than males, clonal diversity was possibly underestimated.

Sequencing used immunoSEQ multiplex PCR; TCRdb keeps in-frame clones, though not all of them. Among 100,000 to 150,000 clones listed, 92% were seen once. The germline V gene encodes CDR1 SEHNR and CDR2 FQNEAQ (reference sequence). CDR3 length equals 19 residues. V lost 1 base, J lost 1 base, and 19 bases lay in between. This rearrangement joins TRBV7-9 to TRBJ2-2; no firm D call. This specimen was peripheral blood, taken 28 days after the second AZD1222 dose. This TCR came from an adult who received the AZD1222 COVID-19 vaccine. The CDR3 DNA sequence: TGTGCCAGCAGCTTAGTCATGAGTGGGTCTACTCTGAACACCGGGGAGCTGTTTTTT. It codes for CASSLVMSGSTLNTGELFF.